One sample yielded the 23 T cell receptor beta chains listed below, sequenced in a study of T cells after yellow fever vaccination. TCRdb recomputed calls from the 5' RACE reads with MiXCR, one row per CDR3 protein. The sample includes 550,000 to 750,000 distinct CDR3 sequences, around an eighth of them seen just once. Source: PBMCs, taken on the day of the yellow fever booster vaccination. The receptors originated from a man younger than 45 who received the YFV17D yellow fever vaccine.

This clonotype was detected only a few times. The gene calls are TRBV5-1 and TRBJ1-4; D uncertain. The CDR3 sequence is 14 residues long. Trimming took off 4 bases at V and 6 bases at J, with 13 bases between the two ends. Germline V gene lookup returns CDR1 SGHRS and CDR2 YFSETQ. The CDR3 DNA reads TGCGCCAGCAGCGCCGGGTCAAGGGATGAAAAACTGTTTTTT. Amino acid sequence: CASSAGSRDEKLFF. The entire variable domain, with the rest obtained from reference TRBV5-1 and TRBJ1-4, is as follows: KAGVTQTPRYLIKTRGQQVTLSCSPISGHRSVSWYQQTPGQGLQFLFEYFSETQRNKGNFPGRFSGRQFSNSRSEMNVSTLELGDSALYLCASSAGSRDEKLFFGSGTQLSVL.

This clonotype came up many times. The rearrangement joins TRBV5-1 to TRBJ1-1; TRBD1 is a possible D gene (6 bases). Trimming removed 2 bases at V and 5 bases at J, with 13 bases between. CDR1 is SGHRS, CDR2 YFSETQ, per germline. The CDR3 covers 14 residues. Here the CDR3 reads CASSLLQGSTEAFF. The CDR3 nucleotides are TGCGCCAGCAGCTTATTACAGGGTAGTACTGAAGCTTTCTTT.

This clonotype was detected a few times. The CDR3 DNA follows: TGTGCCAGCAGCTTAGCGGGCCTAGCGGGCAATGAGCAGTTCTTC. Its translation is CASSLAGLAGNEQFF. The V gene is TRBV7-9, the J gene TRBJ2-1, with 8 bases identical to TRBD2. Trimming cost V 0 bases and J 6 bases; bases outside gene matches: 4. Germline V gene sequence: CDR1 SEHNR, CDR2 FQNEAQ (reference sequence). The CDR3 loop spans 15 amino acids.

The V gene is TRBV7-9, the J gene TRBJ2-5; 8 bases are shared with TRBD2. The CDR3 has 15 residues. V lost 3 bases, J lost 7 bases, and 10 bases stayed unmatched. From germline, CDR1 is SEHNR and CDR2 FQNEAQ (reference sequence). CDR3 DNA sequence: TGTGCCAGCAGCTTGACGGCGCGCGCGGGGGGGACCCAGTACTTC. Translation gives CASSLTARAGGTQYF.

The CDR3 reads CASSFGVTEAFF. DNA of the CDR3: TGTGCCAGCAGCTTTGGGGTAACTGAAGCTTTCTTT. The chain combines TRBV7-9 with TRBJ1-1; D is undetermined. With 3 bases removed from V and 5 bases from J, the gap between germline ends came to 7 bases. Germline V CDR1 and CDR2: SEHNR, FQNEAQ (reference sequence). The CDR3 is 12 amino acids.

The chain joins TRBV4-3 to TRBJ2-1, with D perhaps TRBD2 (6 bases). In germline, CDR1 is LGHNA, CDR2 YSLEER. The CDR3 runs 17 residues. Trimming cost V 1 base and J 0 bases, with 13 bases left between them. CDR3 coding DNA: TGCGCCAGCAGCCAAGCGGGACTTCCCAGCTCCTACAATGAGCAGTTCTTC. Translation: CASSQAGLPSSYNEQFF.

The genes are TRBV6-5 and TRBJ1-4; no firm D call. The CDR3 has 15 residues. Trimming removed 0 bases at V and 4 bases at J, with 9 bases between. Germline V gives CDR1 MNHEY, CDR2 SVGAGI. This CDR3 is CASSYSPSRNEKLFF. CDR3 coding DNA: TGTGCCAGCAGTTACTCGCCCAGCCGTAATGAAAAACTGTTTTTT.

The chain carries TRBV18 and TRBJ1-5, with no clear D. Germline V gene lookup returns CDR1 KGHSH and CDR2 LQKENI. Trimming shortened V by 2 bases and J by 5 bases, and 7 bases separated the two germline ends. This CDR3 spans 13 amino acids. CDR3 coding DNA: TGTGCCAGCTCACCAGCACGGGATCAGCCCCAGCATTTT. Amino acid sequence: CASSPARDQPQHF.

This chain's CDR3 is CASSSSGAPGNEQFF. In DNA form, the CDR3 reads TGCGCCAGCAGCTCTTCAGGGGCCCCTGGGAATGAGCAGTTCTTC. V usage is TRBV5-1 and J usage is TRBJ2-1; tentatively, D is TRBD1 (6 bases). The germline V gene has CDR1 SGHRS and CDR2 YFSETQ. V lost 3 bases to trimming and J lost 7 bases, with 17 bases between them. The CDR3 totals 15 residues.

This chain links TRBV29-1 with TRBJ1-1; no clear D. This CDR3 has 12 residues. Deletions cut 2 bases from V and 6 bases from J, with 10 bases between. CDR1 is SQVTM and CDR2 is ANQGSEA in the germline V gene. As DNA, the CDR3 is TGCAGCGTTGAATTGGGCGGCTCTGAAGCTTTCTTT. It translates to CSVELGGSEAFF.

This clonotype was detected a few times. This chain connects TRBV5-1 to TRBJ2-7; the match to TRBD1 covers 9 bases. Germline lookup yields CDR1 SGHRS and CDR2 YFSETQ. Losses at the gene ends were 0 bases for V and 5 bases for J; bases not matched to a gene: 6. The CDR3 runs to 15 residues. As DNA, the CDR3 is TGCGCCAGCAGCTTGGGGGGGACAGGGATGGACGAGCAGTACTTC. Residues: CASSLGGTGMDEQYF.

V usage is TRBV5-1 and J usage is TRBJ2-1, with TRBD2 matching 12 bases. The V gene's germline CDR1 is SGHRS and CDR2 YFSETQ. The J segment lost 8 bases and the V segment lost 3 bases, leaving 0 bases of the junction unmatched. The CDR3 totals 13 residues. DNA for the CDR3: TGCGCCAGCAGCTGGACTAGCGGGGATGAGCAGTTCTTC. Its translation is CASSWTSGDEQFF.

This clonotype has only a few counts. CDR3 DNA sequence: TGTGCCAGCAGCCCTCGCGGTTTTGGGTTCATGAACACTGAAGCTTTCTTT. Its protein is CASSPRGFGFMNTEAFF. This rearrangement joins TRBV6-1 to TRBJ1-1; no clear D gene. Per germline, CDR1 MNHNS and CDR2 SASEGT. The CDR3 sequence is 17 residues long. The germline V and J ends were trimmed by 6 bases and 0 bases, with 20 bases remaining between them.

The sample holds a few counts of this clonotype. V and J are TRBV20-1 and TRBJ2-5; 7 bases line up with TRBD2. This CDR3 region has 14 residues. Germline V CDR1 and CDR2: DFQATT, SNEGSKA (reference sequence). V was pared by 6 bases and J by 5 bases, with 12 bases of the junction left unmatched. CDR3 amino acids: CSAFMGGMGETQYF. CDR3 in DNA: TGCAGTGCCTTTATGGGAGGGATGGGGGAGACCCAGTACTTC.

This chain links TRBV30 with TRBJ2-1; D gene uncertain. This CDR3 comprises 13 residues. Between the trimmed V and J ends, which lost 6 bases and 0 bases, there was a span of 9 bases. Germline CDR1 reads GTSNPN; CDR2 reads SVGIG (reference sequence). The CDR3 DNA reads TGTGCCTGCTTGGTAAGCTCCTACAATGAGCAGTTCTTC. Translating it yields CACLVSSYNEQFF.

As for this clonotype: A read error is likely, as this CDR3 ends without the conserved phenylalanine or tryptophan. The genes are TRBV19 and TRBJ2-3; 8 bases are shared with TRBD2. Germline V lookup: CDR1 LNHDA, CDR2 SQIVND (reference sequence). The V segment lost 3 bases and the J segment 0 bases; nucleotides outside the gene matches: 5. This CDR3 has 16 amino acids. CDR3 in DNA: TGTGCCAGTAGTATCCTACCGGGAGGGAGCACAGATACGCAGTATCTT. Translating gives CASSILPGGSTDTQYL.

This clonotype was detected only a few times. The CDR3 nucleotides read TGCAGCGCCCTCGTAGGGGATCAGCCCCAGCATTTT. Residues: CSALVGDQPQHF. The genes are TRBV29-1 and TRBJ1-5, with D possibly matching TRBD1 (5 bases). Germline loops: CDR1 SQVTM, CDR2 ANQGSEA. Trimming took off 7 bases at V and 5 bases at J, with 12 bases between the two ends. This CDR3 is 12 amino acids long.

This clonotype was seen a handful of times. The rearrangement links TRBV5-1 to TRBJ2-3; TRBD1 might be the D (6 bases). Germline V CDR1 and CDR2: SGHRS, YFSETQ. V shed 0 bases and J shed 6 bases, with 11 bases lying between them. The CDR3 spans 14 residues. The CDR3 here is CASSLDRVLDTQYF. CDR3 nucleotides: TGCGCCAGCAGCTTGGACAGGGTACTTGATACGCAGTATTTT.

This clonotype occurred many times. The rearrangement joins TRBV20-1 to TRBJ2-7; 11 nucleotides line up with TRBD2. This CDR3 is 15 amino acids long. Germline V gene sequence: CDR1 DFQATT, CDR2 SNEGSKA (reference sequence). J gave up 4 bases and V 5 bases, and 10 bases lay outside the gene matches. CDR3 nucleotide sequence: TGCAGTGCTCAACGCGAACTAGCGGGAGTTTACGAGCAGTACTTC. It is translated as CSAQRELAGVYEQYF.

This clonotype was counted a few times. The V call is TRBV29-1, the J call TRBJ2-2, with D uncertain. Between the trimmed V and J ends, which lost 7 bases and 2 bases, there was a span of 17 bases. From germline, CDR1 is SQVTM and CDR2 ANQGSEA. CDR3 length: 15 residues. The DNA for the CDR3 is TGCAGCGCAGGCTTGGGCAGCATTAACACCGGGGAGCTGTTTTTT. It specifies CSAGLGSINTGELFF.

The chain links TRBV28 to TRBJ2-1, with 10 bases that match TRBD2. Trimming at V came to 5 bases and at J to 4 bases, leaving 8 bases not matched to a gene. Germline CDR1 reads MDHEN; CDR2 reads SYDVKM. The CDR3 spans 16 residues. In DNA, the CDR3 is TGTGCCAGCAGTCCACCCGGGACTAGCGCGTACAATGAGCAGTTCTTC. Protein: CASSPPGTSAYNEQFF.

The chain links TRBV25-1 to TRBJ2-5; 7 bases map to TRBD1. The CDR3 is 15 amino acids. V was clipped by 0 bases and J by 1 base; unmatched bases: 2. CDR1 and CDR2 (germline): MGHDK, SYGVNS. CDR3 in DNA: TGTGCCAGCAGTGAATACGACAGGGTCCAAGAGACCCAGTACTTC. It translates to CASSEYDRVQETQYF.

This clonotype was observed a handful of times. The chain has TRBV20-1 and TRBJ1-6, with a weak D call TRBD1 (5 bases). Trimming left V 0 bases short and J 2 bases short, with 8 bases between. Germline CDR1 DFQATT, CDR2 SNEGSKA (reference sequence). CDR3 length: 15 amino acids. CDR3 in amino acids: CSARDPGAYNSPLHF. The CDR3, as DNA: TGCAGTGCTAGAGATCCGGGGGCCTATAATTCACCCCTCCACTTT.